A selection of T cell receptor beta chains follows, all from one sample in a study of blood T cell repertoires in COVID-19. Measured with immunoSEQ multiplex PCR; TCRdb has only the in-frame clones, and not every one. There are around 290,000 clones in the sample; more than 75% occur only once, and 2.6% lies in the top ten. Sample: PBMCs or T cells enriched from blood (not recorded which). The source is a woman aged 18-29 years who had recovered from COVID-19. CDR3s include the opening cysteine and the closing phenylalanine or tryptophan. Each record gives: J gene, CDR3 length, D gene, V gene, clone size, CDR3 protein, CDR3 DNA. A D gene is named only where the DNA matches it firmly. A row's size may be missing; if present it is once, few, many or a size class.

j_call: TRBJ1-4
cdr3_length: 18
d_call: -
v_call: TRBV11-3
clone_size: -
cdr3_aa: CASSPSIGRGAGGEKLFF
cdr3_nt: TGTGCCAGCAGCCCCTCCATTGGTCGGGGGGCTGGCGGTGAAAAACTGTTTTTT

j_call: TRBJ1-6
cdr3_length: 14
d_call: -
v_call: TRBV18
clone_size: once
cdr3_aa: CASSLRDSNSPLHF
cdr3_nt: TGTGCCAGCTCGCTTCGTGACAGTAATTCACCCCTCCACTTT

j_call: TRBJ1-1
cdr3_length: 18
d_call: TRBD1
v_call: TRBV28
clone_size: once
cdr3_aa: CASSPMTRDRGRDTEAFF
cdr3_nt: TGTGCCAGCAGTCCGATGACCCGGGACAGGGGGCGGGACACTGAAGCTTTCTTT

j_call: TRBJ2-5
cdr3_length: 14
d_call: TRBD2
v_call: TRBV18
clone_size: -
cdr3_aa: CASSPGLAEETQYF
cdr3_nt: TGTGCCAGCTCACCGGGACTAGCAGAAGAGACCCAGTACTTC

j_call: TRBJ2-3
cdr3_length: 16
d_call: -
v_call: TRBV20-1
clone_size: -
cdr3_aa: CSASGEQPKPGDTQYF
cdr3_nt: TGCAGTGCTAGTGGTGAACAACCTAAACCGGGAGATACGCAGTATTTT

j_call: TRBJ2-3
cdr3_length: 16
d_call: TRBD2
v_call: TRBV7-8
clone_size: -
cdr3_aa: CASSHLSGRGTDTQYF
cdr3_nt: TGTGCCAGCAGCCACCTTAGCGGGAGAGGGACAGATACGCAGTATTTT

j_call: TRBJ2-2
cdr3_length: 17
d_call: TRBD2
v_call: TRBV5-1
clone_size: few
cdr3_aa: CASSLFSAGAGTGELFF
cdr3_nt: TGCGCCAGCAGCTTGTTCTCAGCGGGAGCGGGTACCGGGGAGCTGTTTTTT

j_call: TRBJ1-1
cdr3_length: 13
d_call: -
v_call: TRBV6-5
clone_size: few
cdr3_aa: CASSYSRGAAAFF
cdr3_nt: TGTGCCAGCAGTTACTCGCGGGGCGCGGCAGCTTTCTTT

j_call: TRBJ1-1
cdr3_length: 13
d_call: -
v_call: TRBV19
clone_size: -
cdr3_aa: CASSIQEDTEAFF
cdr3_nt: TGTGCCAGTAGTATACAGGAGGACACTGAAGCTTTCTTT

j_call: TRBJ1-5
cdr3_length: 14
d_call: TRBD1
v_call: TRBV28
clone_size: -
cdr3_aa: CASRDRGNIQPQHF
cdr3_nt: TGTGCCAGCAGGGACAGGGGGAATATACAGCCCCAGCATTTT

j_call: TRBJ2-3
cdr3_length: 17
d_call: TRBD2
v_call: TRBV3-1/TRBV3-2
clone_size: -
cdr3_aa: CASSQPYSGRAWGTQYF
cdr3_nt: TGTGCCAGCAGCCAACCCTACAGCGGGAGGGCCTGGGGTACGCAGTATTTT

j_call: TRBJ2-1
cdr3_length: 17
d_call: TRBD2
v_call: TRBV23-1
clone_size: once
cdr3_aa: CASSQSMGTIPDNEQFF
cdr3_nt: TGCGCCAGCAGTCAATCGATGGGGACTATACCTGACAATGAGCAGTTCTTC

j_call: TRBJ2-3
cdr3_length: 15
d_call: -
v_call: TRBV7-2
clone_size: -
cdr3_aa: CASSLVPGLADTQYF
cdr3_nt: TGTGCCAGCAGCTTAGTGCCAGGGTTAGCAGATACGCAGTATTTT

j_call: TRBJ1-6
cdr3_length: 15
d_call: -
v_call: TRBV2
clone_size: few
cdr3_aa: CASSALQGRDSPLHF
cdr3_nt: TGTGCCAGCAGCGCACTACAGGGTCGGGATTCACCCCTCCACTTT

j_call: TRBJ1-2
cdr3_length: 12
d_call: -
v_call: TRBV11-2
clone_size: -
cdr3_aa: CASSLDRYGYTF
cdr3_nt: TGTGCCAGCAGCTTAGATCGCTATGGCTACACCTTC

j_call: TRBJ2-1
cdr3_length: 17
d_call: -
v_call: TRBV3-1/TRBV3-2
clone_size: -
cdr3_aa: CASSQVGGSEGRNEQFF
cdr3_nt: TGTGCCAGCAGCCAAGTGGGAGGCTCGGAAGGTCGGAATGAGCAGTTCTTC

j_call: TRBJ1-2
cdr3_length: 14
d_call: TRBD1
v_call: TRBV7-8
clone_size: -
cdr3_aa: CASSATKGAHGYTF
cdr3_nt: TGTGCCAGCAGCGCAACGAAGGGGGCGCATGGCTACACCTTC

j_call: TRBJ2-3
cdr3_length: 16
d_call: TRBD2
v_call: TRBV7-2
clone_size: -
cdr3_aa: CASSFRLAGGTDTQYF
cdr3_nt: TGTGCCAGCAGCTTTCGACTAGCGGGAGGCACAGATACGCAGTATTTT

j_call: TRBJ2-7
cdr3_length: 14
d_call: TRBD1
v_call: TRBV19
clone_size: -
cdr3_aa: CASSGTGTTYEQYF
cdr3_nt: TGTGCCAGCTCCGGGACAGGGACTACCTACGAGCAGTACTTC

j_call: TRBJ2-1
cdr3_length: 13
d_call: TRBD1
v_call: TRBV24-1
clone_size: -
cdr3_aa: CATRPGTANEQFF
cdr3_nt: TGTGCCACCAGGCCAGGGACAGCCAATGAGCAGTTCTTC

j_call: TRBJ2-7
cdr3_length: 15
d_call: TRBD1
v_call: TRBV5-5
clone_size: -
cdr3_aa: CASSGGTVSSYEQYF
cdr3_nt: TGTGCCAGCAGCGGTGGGACAGTCAGCTCCTACGAGCAGTACTTC

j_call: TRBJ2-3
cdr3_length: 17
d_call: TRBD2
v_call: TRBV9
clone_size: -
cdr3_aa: CASSVARSSGATDTQYF
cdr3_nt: TGTGCCAGCAGCGTAGCGAGGTCTAGCGGGGCCACAGATACGCAGTATTTT

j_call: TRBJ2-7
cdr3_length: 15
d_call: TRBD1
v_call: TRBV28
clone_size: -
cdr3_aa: CASSPVGQGPYEQYF
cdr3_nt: TGTGCCAGCAGTCCGGTGGGACAGGGACCCTACGAGCAGTACTTC

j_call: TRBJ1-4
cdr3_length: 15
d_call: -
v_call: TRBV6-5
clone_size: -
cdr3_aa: CASSYRDRRNEKLFF
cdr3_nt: TGTGCCAGCAGTTACCGCGACAGGCGGAATGAAAAACTGTTTTTT

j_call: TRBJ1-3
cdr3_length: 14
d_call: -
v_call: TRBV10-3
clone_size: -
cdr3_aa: CAIREGIGGNTIYF
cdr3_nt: TGTGCCATAAGAGAGGGCATCGGGGGAAACACCATATATTTT

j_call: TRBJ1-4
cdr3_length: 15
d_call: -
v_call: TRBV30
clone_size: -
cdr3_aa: CAWSVHGGLGEKLFF
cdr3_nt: TGTGCCTGGAGTGTACACGGGGGTCTAGGAGAAAAACTGTTTTTT

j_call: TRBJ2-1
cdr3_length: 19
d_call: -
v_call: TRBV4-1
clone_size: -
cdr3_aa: CASSQDSVHRQATRDEQFF
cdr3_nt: TGCGCCAGCAGCCAAGATTCGGTCCACAGACAGGCGACAAGGGATGAGCAGTTCTTC

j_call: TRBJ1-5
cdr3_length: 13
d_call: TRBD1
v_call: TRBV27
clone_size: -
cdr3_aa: CASSAQGAQPQHF
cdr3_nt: TGTGCCAGCAGTGCCCAGGGGGCTCAGCCCCAGCATTTT

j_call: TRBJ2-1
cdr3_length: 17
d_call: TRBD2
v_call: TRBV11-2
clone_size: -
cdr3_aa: CASSLSASGGTYNEQFF
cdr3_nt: TGTGCCAGCAGCTTATCGGCTAGCGGGGGGACATACAATGAGCAGTTCTTC

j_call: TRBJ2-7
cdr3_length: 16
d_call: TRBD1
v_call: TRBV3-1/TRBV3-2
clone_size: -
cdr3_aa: CASSPYPGQGRVSQYF
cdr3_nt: TGTGCCAGCAGCCCCTACCCTGGACAGGGAAGGGTTTCGCAGTACTTC

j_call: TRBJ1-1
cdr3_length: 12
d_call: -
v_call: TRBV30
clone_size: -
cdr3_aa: CAWSVGNTEAFF
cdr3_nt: TGTGCCTGGAGTGTCGGTAACACTGAAGCTTTCTTT

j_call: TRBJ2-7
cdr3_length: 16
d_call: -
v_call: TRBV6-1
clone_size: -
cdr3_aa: CASSEEIAGRSFEQYF
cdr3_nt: TGTGCCAGCAGTGAAGAGATTGCAGGGCGTAGCTTCGAGCAGTACTTC

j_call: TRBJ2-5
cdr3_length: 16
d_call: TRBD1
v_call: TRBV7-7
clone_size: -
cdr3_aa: CASSWSNGQGKETQYF
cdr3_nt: TGTGCCAGCAGCTGGAGCAACGGACAGGGGAAGGAGACCCAGTACTTC

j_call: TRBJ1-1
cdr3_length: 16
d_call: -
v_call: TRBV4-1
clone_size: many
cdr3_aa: CASSHVGAGVNTEAFF
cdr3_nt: TGCGCCAGCAGCCATGTTGGTGCAGGGGTGAACACTGAAGCTTTCTTT

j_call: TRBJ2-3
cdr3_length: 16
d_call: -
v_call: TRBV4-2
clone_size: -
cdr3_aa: CASSQDYSGGSDTQYF
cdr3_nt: TGTGCCAGCAGCCAAGATTATTCGGGGGGCTCAGATACGCAGTATTTT